Listed below are T cell receptor beta chains from one sample, sequenced in a study of response to subunit inactivated influenza vaccine. MiXCR was run by TCRdb on the RT-PCR reads, yielding one entry per CDR3 protein. In the table there are a few hundred thousand distinct CDR3 sequences, about 11% of which are singletons. These records were also assigned to another study, of T cells expressing NK-cell markers.

The specimen was PBMCs from blood, collected on the day of vaccination. These TCRs come from a man over 45 who received an inactivated influenza vaccine. Both conserved end residues are part of each CDR3. A D gene is named only where the DNA matches it firmly. A row's size may be missing; if present it is once, few, many or a size class.

d_call,cdr3_length,j_call,v_call,clone_size,cdr3_nt,cdr3_aa
TRBD1,15,TRBJ2-1,TRBV5-1,few,TGCGCCAGCAGCCAAGGACAGGGACTGGGGGATGAGCAGTTCTTC,CASSQGQGLGDEQFF
TRBD2,18,TRBJ2-4,TRBV4-2,few,TGTGCCAGCAGCCAAGAACTAGCGGGATTCCTAGCCAAAAACATTCAGTACTTC,CASSQELAGFLAKNIQYF
.,18,TRBJ2-1,TRBV6-5,few,TGTGCCAGCACTTCATGGAGGGTCCGAGACAGGGAGGGTAGTGAGCAGTTCTTC,CASTSWRVRDREGSEQFF
.,15,TRBJ2-7,TRBV3-1,few,TGTGCCAGCAGCCAAGACGGAGGGGGCAACTACGAGCAGTACTTC,CASSQDGGGNYEQYF
TRBD2,21,TRBJ2-1,TRBV5-4,few,TGTGCCAGCCCCTTGAGCCAGCGGGAGGGCCACAGTGCCCTCTCCTACAATGAGCAGTTCTTC,CASPLSQREGHSALSYNEQFF
.,16,TRBJ1-5,TRBV20-1,.,TGCAGTGCTCTTGACAGGACCCTATATAGCAATCAGCCCCAGCATTTT,CSALDRTLYSNQPQHF
.,14,TRBJ1-1,TRBV12-3/TRBV12-4,many,TGTGCCAGCAGTTTCGACAGAACGAACACTGAAGCTTTCTTT,CASSFDRTNTEAFF
.,12,TRBJ2-1,TRBV11-3,.,TGTGCCAGCAGTTTCATATCTGGGGAGCAGTTCTTC,CASSFISGEQFF
.,15,TRBJ2-7,TRBV7-2,once,TGTGCCAGCAGCTTATCAATCCGGCGGTCCTACGAGCAGCACTTC,CASSLSIRRSYEQHF
TRBD1,16,TRBJ1-6,TRBV7-9,few,TGTGCCAGCAGCCCGCGGGACAGCGGAAATAATTCACCCCTCCACTTT,CASSPRDSGNNSPLHF
.,14,TRBJ1-4,TRBV25-1,few,TGTGCCAGCAGTGACCCCGGTAGGAGGGAAAAACTGTTTTTT,CASSDPGRREKLFF
TRBD1,14,TRBJ2-4,TRBV18,.,TGTGCCAGCTCACCCGGGACAGGGGTGAACATTCAGTACTTC,CASSPGTGVNIQYF
TRBD1,15,TRBJ2-1,TRBV5-1,many,TGCGCCAGCAGCTTGGGTGCCTTAACAGGGGATGAGCAGTTCTTC,CASSLGALTGDEQFF
.,12,TRBJ2-3,TRBV3-1,many,TGTGCCAGCAGCCGGGGGTTGGATACGCAGTATTTT,CASSRGLDTQYF